This entry describes one T cell receptor (beta chain). Antigen unknown. Caucasian individuals from Russia who were healthy and aged roughly 6 to 95 acted as donors. A second PCR of roughly 7 to 11 cycles used a sample-barcoded 5' primer and a J-beta primer mix. MiXCR, applied by TCRdb to the 5' RACE reads, yields one record per CDR3 protein. The table shows 850,000 to 1,000,000 distinct CDR3 sequences, with roughly 50% occurring only once. The sample belongs to a study of blood T cells in healthy people across ages. Study context: Template switching caught about one barcoded beta molecule for each two T cells.

Broader study findings: Both higher diversity and more naive CD4+ cells marked long-lived donors when set against aged donors.

V trimming: 4 bases; J trimming: 0 bases; junction bases outside the gene matches: 8. The CDR3 length is 18 residues. Germline CDR1 MNHEY, CDR2 SVGAGI. Sequenced material: blood. This receptor was taken from a woman between 55 and 75 years old in good health. J is TRBJ2-6 and V is TRBV6-5, with 8 bases matching TRBD1. CDR3 in amino acids: CASSSPRTGISGANVLTF. In DNA, the CDR3 is TGTGCCAGCAGTTCCCCGCGGACAGGGATCTCTGGGGCCAACGTCCTGACTTTC.